The 3 T cell receptor beta chains given below trace back to one sample, sequenced in a study of T-cell reconstitution after alpha-beta-depleted transplantation in children. Library preparation (for TCRbeta) was performed with unique molecular identifiers. TCRdb re-derived calls from the PCR reads in MiXCR, one entry per CDR3 protein. The sample lists tens of thousands of distinct CDR3 sequences; roughly 50% were seen once. The sequences come from peripheral blood, collected before TCRalphabeta/CD19-depleted stem cell transplant. These TCRs come from a boy under three years old with SCID, due to receive a stem cell transplant.

This clonotype has more than one count but fewer than ten. This sequence joins TRBV3-1 and TRBJ2-3, with 8 bases matching TRBD2. Trimming took 1 base from V and 5 from J; bases not matched to a gene: 8. The germline CDR1 and CDR2 sequences are LGHDT and YNNKEL (reference sequence). The CDR3 is made up of 16 amino acids. The CDR3 nucleotides read TGTGCCAGCAGCCAAGTGATGTCAGCGGGGGTAGATACGCAGTATTTT. It is translated as CASSQVMSAGVDTQYF.

This clonotype was observed once. The rearrangement joins TRBV11-2 to TRBJ2-1; D gene uncertain. CDR3 length: 14 residues. Trimming removed 1 base from V and 8 bases from J, with 12 bases in between. Per the germline V gene, CDR1 is SGHAT and CDR2 is FQNNGV. The CDR3 loop is CASSLVSSNYEQFF. The CDR3 bases are TGTGCCAGCAGCTTAGTCAGTAGCAATTATGAGCAGTTCTTC. The full variable domain, with the rest looked up from reference TRBV11-2 and TRBJ2-1, is EAGVAQSPRYKIIEKRQSVAFWCNPISGHATLYWYQQILGQGPKLLIQFQNNGVVDDSQLPKDRFSAERLKGVDSTLKIQPAKLEDSAVYLCASSLVSSNYEQFFGPGTRLTVL.

This clonotype was counted between two and nine times. The chain is built from TRBV4-1 and TRBJ2-7; possible D gene TRBD2, 5 bases. Germline CDR1 is MGHRA and CDR2 is YSYEKL. The V gene lost 4 bases and the J gene lost 7 bases, with 20 bases spanning the gap. CDR3 length equals 15 residues. The CDR3 nucleotides read TGCGCCAGCAGCCCCCGCGAACGTGGACGCGGGGAGCAGTACTTC. Its translation: CASSPRERGRGEQYF.